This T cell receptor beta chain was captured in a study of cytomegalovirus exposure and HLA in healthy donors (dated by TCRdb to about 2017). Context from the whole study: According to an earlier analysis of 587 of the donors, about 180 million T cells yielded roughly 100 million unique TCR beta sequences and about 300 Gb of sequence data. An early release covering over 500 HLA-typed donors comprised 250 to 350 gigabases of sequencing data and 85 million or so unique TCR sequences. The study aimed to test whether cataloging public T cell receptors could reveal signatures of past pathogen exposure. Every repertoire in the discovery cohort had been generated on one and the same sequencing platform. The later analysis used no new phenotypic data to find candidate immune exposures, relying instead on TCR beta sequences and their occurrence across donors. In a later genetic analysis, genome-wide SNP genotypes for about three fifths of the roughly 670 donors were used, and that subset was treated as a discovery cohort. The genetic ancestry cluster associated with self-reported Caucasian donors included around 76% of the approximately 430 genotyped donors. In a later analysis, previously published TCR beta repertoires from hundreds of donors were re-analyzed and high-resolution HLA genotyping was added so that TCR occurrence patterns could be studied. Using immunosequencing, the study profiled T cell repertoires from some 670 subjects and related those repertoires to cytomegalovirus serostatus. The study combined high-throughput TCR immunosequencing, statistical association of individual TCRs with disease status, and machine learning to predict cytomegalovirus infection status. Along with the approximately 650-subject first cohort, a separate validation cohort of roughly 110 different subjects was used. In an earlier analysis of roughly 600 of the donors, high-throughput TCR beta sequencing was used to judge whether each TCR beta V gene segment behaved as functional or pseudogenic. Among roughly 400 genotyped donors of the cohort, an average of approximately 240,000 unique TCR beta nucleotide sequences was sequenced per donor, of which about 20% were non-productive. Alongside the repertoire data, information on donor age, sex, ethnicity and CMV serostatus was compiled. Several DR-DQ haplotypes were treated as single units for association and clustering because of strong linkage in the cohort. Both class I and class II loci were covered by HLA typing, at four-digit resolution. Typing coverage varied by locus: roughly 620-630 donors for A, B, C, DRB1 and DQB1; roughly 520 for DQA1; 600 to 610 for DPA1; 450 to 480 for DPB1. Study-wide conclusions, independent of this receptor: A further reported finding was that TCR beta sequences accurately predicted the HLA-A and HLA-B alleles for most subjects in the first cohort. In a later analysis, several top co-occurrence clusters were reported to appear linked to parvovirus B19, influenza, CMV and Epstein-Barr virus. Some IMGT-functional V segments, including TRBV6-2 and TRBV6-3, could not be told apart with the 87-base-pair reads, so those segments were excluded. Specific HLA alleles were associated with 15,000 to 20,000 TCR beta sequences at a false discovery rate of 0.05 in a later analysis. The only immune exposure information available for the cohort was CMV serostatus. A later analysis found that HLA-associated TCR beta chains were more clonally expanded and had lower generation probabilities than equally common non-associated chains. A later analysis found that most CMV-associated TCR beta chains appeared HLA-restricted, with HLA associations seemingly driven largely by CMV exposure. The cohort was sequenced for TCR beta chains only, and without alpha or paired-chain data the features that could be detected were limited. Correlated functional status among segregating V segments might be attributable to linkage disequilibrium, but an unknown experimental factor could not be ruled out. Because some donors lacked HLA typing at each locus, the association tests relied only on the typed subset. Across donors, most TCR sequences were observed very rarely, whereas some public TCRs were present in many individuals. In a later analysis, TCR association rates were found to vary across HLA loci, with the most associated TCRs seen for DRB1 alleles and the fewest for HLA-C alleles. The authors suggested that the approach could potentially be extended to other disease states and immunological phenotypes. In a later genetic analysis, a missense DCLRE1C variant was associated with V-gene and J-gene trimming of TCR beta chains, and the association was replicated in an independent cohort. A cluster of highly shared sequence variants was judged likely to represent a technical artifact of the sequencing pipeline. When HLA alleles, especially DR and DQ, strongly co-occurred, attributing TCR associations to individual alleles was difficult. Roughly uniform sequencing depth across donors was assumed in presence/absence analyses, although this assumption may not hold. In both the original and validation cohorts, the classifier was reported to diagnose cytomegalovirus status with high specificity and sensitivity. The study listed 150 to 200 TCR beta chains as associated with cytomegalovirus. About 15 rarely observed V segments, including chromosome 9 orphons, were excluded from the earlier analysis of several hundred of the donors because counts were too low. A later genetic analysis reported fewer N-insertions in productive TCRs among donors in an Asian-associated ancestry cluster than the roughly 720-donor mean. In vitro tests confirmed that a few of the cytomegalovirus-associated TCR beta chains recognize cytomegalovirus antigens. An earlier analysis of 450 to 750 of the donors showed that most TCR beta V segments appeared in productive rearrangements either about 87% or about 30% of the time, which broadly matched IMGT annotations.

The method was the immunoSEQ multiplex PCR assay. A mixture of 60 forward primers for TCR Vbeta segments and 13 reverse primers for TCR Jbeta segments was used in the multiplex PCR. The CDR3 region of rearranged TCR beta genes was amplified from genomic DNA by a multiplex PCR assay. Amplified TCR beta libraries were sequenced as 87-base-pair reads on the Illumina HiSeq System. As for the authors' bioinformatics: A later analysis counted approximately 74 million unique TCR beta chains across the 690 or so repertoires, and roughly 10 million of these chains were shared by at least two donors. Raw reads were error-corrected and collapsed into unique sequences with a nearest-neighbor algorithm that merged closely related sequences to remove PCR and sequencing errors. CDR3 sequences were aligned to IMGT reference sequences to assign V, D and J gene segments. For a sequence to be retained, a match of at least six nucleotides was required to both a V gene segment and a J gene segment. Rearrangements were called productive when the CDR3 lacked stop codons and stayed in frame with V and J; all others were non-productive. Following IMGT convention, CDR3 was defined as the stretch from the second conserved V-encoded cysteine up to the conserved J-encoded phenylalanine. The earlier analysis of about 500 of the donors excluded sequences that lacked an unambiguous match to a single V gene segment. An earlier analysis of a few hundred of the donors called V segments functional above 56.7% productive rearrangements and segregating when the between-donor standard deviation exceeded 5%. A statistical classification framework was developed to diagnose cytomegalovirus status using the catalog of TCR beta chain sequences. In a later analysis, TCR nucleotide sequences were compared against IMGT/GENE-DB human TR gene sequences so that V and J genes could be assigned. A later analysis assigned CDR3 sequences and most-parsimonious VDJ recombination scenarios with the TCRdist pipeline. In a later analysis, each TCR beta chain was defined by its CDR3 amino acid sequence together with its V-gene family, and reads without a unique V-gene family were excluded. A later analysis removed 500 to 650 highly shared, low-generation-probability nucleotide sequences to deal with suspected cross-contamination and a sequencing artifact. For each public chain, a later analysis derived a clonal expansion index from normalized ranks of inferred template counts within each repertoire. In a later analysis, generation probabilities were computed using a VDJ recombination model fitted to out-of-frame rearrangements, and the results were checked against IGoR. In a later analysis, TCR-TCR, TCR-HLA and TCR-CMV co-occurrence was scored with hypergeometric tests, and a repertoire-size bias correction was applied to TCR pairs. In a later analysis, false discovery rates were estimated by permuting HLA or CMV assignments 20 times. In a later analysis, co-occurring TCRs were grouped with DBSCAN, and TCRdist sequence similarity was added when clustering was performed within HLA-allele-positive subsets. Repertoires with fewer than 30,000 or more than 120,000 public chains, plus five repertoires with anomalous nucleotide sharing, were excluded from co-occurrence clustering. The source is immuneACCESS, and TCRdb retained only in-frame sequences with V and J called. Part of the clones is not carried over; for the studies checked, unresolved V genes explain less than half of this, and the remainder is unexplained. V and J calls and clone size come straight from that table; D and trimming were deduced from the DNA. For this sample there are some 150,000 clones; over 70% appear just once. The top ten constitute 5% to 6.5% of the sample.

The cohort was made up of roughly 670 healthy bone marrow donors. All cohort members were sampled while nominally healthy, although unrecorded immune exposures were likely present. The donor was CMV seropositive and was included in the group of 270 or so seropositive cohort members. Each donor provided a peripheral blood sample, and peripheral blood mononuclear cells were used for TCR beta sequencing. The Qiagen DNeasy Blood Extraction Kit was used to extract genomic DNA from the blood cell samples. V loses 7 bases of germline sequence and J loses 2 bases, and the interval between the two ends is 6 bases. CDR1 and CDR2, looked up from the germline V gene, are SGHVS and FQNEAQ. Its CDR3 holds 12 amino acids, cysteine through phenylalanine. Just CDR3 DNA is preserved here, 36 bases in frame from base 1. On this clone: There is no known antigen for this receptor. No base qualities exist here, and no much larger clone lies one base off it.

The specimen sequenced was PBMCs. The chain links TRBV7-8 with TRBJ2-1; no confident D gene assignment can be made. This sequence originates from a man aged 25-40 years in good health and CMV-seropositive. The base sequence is TGTGCCAGCACCCGGGCCTACAATGAGCAGTTCTTC. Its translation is CASTRAYNEQFF.